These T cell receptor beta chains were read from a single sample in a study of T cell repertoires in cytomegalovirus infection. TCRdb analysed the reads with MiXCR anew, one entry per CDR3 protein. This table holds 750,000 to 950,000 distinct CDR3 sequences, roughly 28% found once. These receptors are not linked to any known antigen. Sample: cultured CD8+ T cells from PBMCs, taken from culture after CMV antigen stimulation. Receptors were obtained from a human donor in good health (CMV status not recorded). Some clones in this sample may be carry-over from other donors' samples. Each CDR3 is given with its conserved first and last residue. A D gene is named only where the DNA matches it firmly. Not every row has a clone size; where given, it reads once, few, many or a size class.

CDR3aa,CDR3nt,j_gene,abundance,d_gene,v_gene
CASNFGGRDYGYTF,TGTGCCAGCAACTTCGGGGGGCGCGACTATGGCTACACCTTC,TRBJ1-2,.,.,TRBV27
CASSLGPPPDNEQFF,TGTGCCAGCAGTTTGGGACCCCCGCCGGACAATGAGCAGTTCTTC,TRBJ2-1,.,.,TRBV6-2/TRBV6-3
CASSPLMVRSPLHF,TGTGCCAGCTCACCACTGATGGTACGCTCACCCCTCCACTTT,TRBJ1-6,.,.,TRBV18
CASSSGMGSYNEQFF,TGTGCCAGCAGCTCAGGAATGGGGTCCTACAATGAGCAGTTCTTC,TRBJ2-1,many,.,TRBV7-8
CAISDIYGYTF,TGTGCCATCAGTGACATCTATGGCTACACCTTC,TRBJ1-2,.,.,TRBV10-3
CASSLSGAKSYEQYF,TGTGCCAGCAGCTTAAGCGGGGCGAAATCCTACGAGCAGTACTTC,TRBJ2-7,.,TRBD2,TRBV11-1
CASSTVSSYNEQFF,TGTGCCAGCAGTACCGTCAGCTCCTACAATGAGCAGTTCTTC,TRBJ2-1,.,.,TRBV2
CATSSLIAGGYNEQFF,TGTGCCACCAGCAGTCTGATAGCGGGGGGTTACAATGAGCAGTTCTTC,TRBJ2-1,.,TRBD2,TRBV15
CASSYPGQPNEKLFF,TGTGCCAGCAGTTACCCGGGACAGCCCAATGAAAAACTGTTTTTT,TRBJ1-4,few,TRBD1,TRBV6-6
CSAERGRVDTQYF,TGCAGTGCTGAGCGGGGGAGGGTAGATACGCAGTATTTT,TRBJ2-3,few,TRBD2,TRBV20-1
CASSEYGGGAFF,TGTGCCAGCAGTGAATATGGCGGGGGAGCTTTCTTT,TRBJ1-1,few,.,TRBV25-1
CASSSRGRRGGPTGELFF,TGTGCCAGCAGCTCTAGGGGACGGCGGGGGGGGCCCACCGGGGAGCTGTTTTTT,TRBJ2-2,.,TRBD2,TRBV7-8
CASIRGRFSGNTIYF,TGTGCCAGCATTAGGGGCCGATTCTCTGGAAACACCATATATTTT,TRBJ1-3,.,.,TRBV6-1
CASSLGQGVTDTQYF,TGTGCCAGCAGTCTTGGACAGGGGGTCACAGATACGCAGTATTTT,TRBJ2-3,many,TRBD1,TRBV7-6
CASSQDHRGPEKLFF,TGTGCCAGCAGCCAAGATCACAGGGGGCCTGAAAAACTGTTTTTT,TRBJ1-4,.,TRBD1,TRBV4-2
CASSLTSGVSSYNEQFF,TGTGCCAGCAGCTTGACTAGCGGGGTAAGCTCCTACAATGAGCAGTTCTTC,TRBJ2-1,many,TRBD2,TRBV7-8
CASSTEGLGKYEQYF,TGTGCCAGTTCTACAGAGGGACTAGGCAAATACGAGCAGTACTTC,TRBJ2-7,.,TRBD2,TRBV12-3/TRBV12-4
CASGLTSGGVDNEQFF,TGTGCTAGTGGTTTGACTAGCGGGGGAGTCGACAATGAGCAGTTCTTC,TRBJ2-1,.,TRBD2,TRBV12-5
CASSIPAEKLFF,TGTGCCAGTAGTATCCCAGCCGAGAAACTGTTTTTT,TRBJ1-4,once,.,TRBV19
CASSLDYRRGGQSTDTQYF,TGTGCCAGCAGCTTAGATTATCGTCGTGGGGGGCAAAGCACAGATACGCAGTATTTT,TRBJ2-3,many,.,TRBV11-2
CASSRGGTGELFF,TGTGCCAGCAGCCGCGGGGGGACCGGGGAGCTGTTTTTT,TRBJ2-2,many,TRBD2,TRBV7-2
CASSTRLSDTQYF,TGTGCCAGCAGCACCAGACTATCAGATACGCAGTATTTT,TRBJ2-3,.,.,TRBV7-9
CASTSSGGRNNEQFF,TGTGCCAGCACCTCTAGCGGGGGGAGGAACAATGAGCAGTTCTTC,TRBJ2-1,.,TRBD2,TRBV27
CASSRHRVGDTEAFF,TGCGCCAGCAGCCGCCACAGGGTTGGGGACACTGAAGCTTTCTTT,TRBJ1-1,.,.,TRBV4-3
CASSPDEAQLPYGYTF,TGTGCCAGCAGCCCTGACGAGGCTCAACTCCCCTATGGCTACACCTTC,TRBJ1-2,many,.,TRBV7-4
CASSLGLGTENTEAFF,TGTGCCAGCAGCTTAGGGTTAGGGACAGAGAACACTGAAGCTTTCTTT,TRBJ1-1,once,TRBD1,TRBV7-6
CASSPETSGGADEQFF,TGTGCCAGCAGTCCGGAGACTAGCGGGGGAGCAGATGAGCAGTTCTTC,TRBJ2-1,.,TRBD2,TRBV6-6
CASSPGTGWAFF,TGTGCCAGCAGTCCGGGGACAGGGTGGGCTTTCTTT,TRBJ1-1,few,TRBD1,TRBV27
CASSEQRGSEAFF,TGTGCCAGCAGTGAACAGAGAGGCTCTGAAGCTTTCTTT,TRBJ1-1,many,.,TRBV6-1
CASSQDQGSVTEAFF,TGCGCCAGCAGCCAAGATCAGGGCTCGGTGACTGAAGCTTTCTTT,TRBJ1-1,few,.,TRBV4-1
CAISTTSGGRKTQYF,TGTGCCATCAGTACCACTAGCGGGGGGAGGAAGACCCAGTACTTC,TRBJ2-5,.,TRBD2,TRBV10-3
CSVPRGLYNEQFF,TGCAGCGTTCCGAGGGGGCTGTACAATGAGCAGTTCTTC,TRBJ2-1,.,TRBD1,TRBV29-1
CASSVPTGQEAGNTIYF,TGTGCCAGCAGCGTCCCGACGGGGCAGGAAGCTGGAAACACCATATATTTT,TRBJ1-3,few,.,TRBV9
CASSSWDSKQFF,TGTGCCAGCAGCTCTTGGGACAGCAAGCAGTTCTTC,TRBJ2-1,many,TRBD1,TRBV7-2
CASTSRDRNQPQHF,TGTGCCAGCACTTCCCGGGACAGAAATCAGCCCCAGCATTTT,TRBJ1-5,.,TRBD1,TRBV6-6
CASSGDRRNQPQHF,TGTGCCAGCAGCGGCGACAGGAGAAATCAGCCCCAGCATTTT,TRBJ1-5,many,.,TRBV7-8
CASSTWLTSTDTQYF,TGTGCCAGCAGTACATGGCTAACTAGCACAGATACGCAGTATTTT,TRBJ2-3,.,.,TRBV2
CASSPSPYPRAQQKETQYF,TGTGCCAGCAGTCCATCCCCCTACCCACGGGCGCAGCAAAAAGAGACCCAGTACTTC,TRBJ2-5,.,.,TRBV27
CSARTRDSEAFF,TGCAGTGCTAGGACCCGGGACTCAGAAGCTTTCTTT,TRBJ1-1,few,.,TRBV20-1
CASSFITGRGPVSGANVLTF,TGTGCCAGCAGTTTTATTACCGGAAGGGGGCCCGTCTCTGGGGCCAACGTCCTGACTTTC,TRBJ2-6,.,TRBD1,TRBV12-3/TRBV12-4
CASSFEEGETQYF,TGTGCCAGCAGCTTCGAAGAGGGAGAGACCCAGTACTTC,TRBJ2-5,few,.,TRBV5-4
CSTFEGEGYTF,TGCAGTACCTTTGAGGGCGAGGGCTACACCTTC,TRBJ1-2,once,.,TRBV20-1
CSARDRGDGGTEQYF,TGCAGTGCTAGAGATCGAGGAGACGGGGGAACCGAGCAGTACTTC,TRBJ2-7,.,.,TRBV20-1
CASSPPRGRQETQYF,TGTGCCAGCAGCCCACCCCGGGGACGGCAAGAGACCCAGTACTTC,TRBJ2-5,few,.,TRBV5-5
CATSVSPTGENSPLHF,TGTGCCACCAGCGTTTCCCCGACAGGGGAAAATTCACCCCTCCACTTT,TRBJ1-6,.,TRBD1,TRBV15
CASSIKVGRKNTEAFF,TGTGCCAGTAGTATAAAAGTGGGACGCAAGAACACTGAAGCTTTCTTT,TRBJ1-1,.,.,TRBV19
CASSLVGKIEAFF,TGTGCCAGCAGCTTAGTAGGAAAGATTGAAGCTTTCTTT,TRBJ1-1,.,.,TRBV7-9
CASSSLIIAGTSNTEAFF,TGTGCCAGCAGTTCGCTTATCATTGCCGGGACATCGAACACTGAAGCTTTCTTT,TRBJ1-1,.,.,TRBV27
CASSQDLGGSGYGYTF,TGCGCCAGCAGCCAAGATCTAGGGGGTTCGGGCTATGGCTACACCTTC,TRBJ1-2,once,.,TRBV4-1
CASSPFSRTPTYNEQFF,TGTGCCAGCAGCCCCTTCAGCAGGACACCGACTTACAATGAGCAGTTCTTC,TRBJ2-1,.,.,TRBV3-1